One and the same sample provided the 25 T cell receptor beta chains below, sequenced in a study of OX40 agonist ivuxolimab in advanced cancers. TCRdb's table, derived via immunoSEQ multiplex PCR, lists solely in-frame clones and lacks some. This sample has tens of thousands of clones, with around four fifths found just once. The sequencing here drew on CD4+ or CD8+ T cells sorted from blood, taken in a trial of the OX40 agonist ivuxolimab. The receptors were gathered from an adult with an advanced solid tumor such as melanoma, head and neck, liver or kidney cancer.

The genes are TRBV28 and TRBJ2-1, with TRBD2 matching 10 bases. The CDR3 loop spans 15 amino acids. Unmatched junction bases numbered 7, after V lost 3 bases and J lost 8 bases. Germline V gives CDR1 MDHEN, CDR2 SYDVKM. CDR3 sequence (DNA): TGTGCCAGCAGTTTGGGAGCTAGCGGGAGCTATGAGCAGTTCTTC. Protein: CASSLGASGSYEQFF.

The chain combines TRBV4-3 with TRBJ2-2; D gene unclear. V lost 1 base to trimming and J lost 2 bases, with 14 bases between them. This CDR3 comprises 17 residues. Germline V gene sequence: CDR1 LGHNA, CDR2 YSLEER. CDR3 in DNA: TGCGCCAGCAGCCAAGGTGCAAGGGCGCGAAACACCGGGGAGCTGTTTTTT. Translation: CASSQGARARNTGELFF.

The gene calls are TRBV5-6 and TRBJ1-5; the D gene is possibly TRBD1 (5 bases). The CDR3 sequence is 17 residues long. CDR1 is SGHDT, CDR2 YYEEEE, per germline. V lost 3 bases and J lost 3, with 19 bases in between. CDR3 in amino acids: CASSSRIRDRINQPQHF. CDR3 DNA sequence: TGTGCCAGCAGCTCGCGGATCAGGGATCGAATCAATCAGCCCCAGCATTTT.

V is TRBV28 and J is TRBJ2-4, with a weak D call TRBD2 (6 bases). V shed 6 bases and J shed 0 bases, with 18 bases lying between them. The V gene's germline CDR1 is MDHEN and CDR2 SYDVKM. The CDR3 spans 17 residues. The CDR3 DNA reads TGTGCCAGCAGCTTCTACCGTAGCGGACTAGCCAAAAACATTCAGTACTTC. It specifies CASSFYRSGLAKNIQYF.

The rearrangement joins TRBV2 to TRBJ2-1, with 11 bases matching TRBD2. Unmatched junction bases numbered 5, after V lost 6 bases and J lost 4 bases. The CDR3 extends over 15 amino acids. Germline V gene lookup returns CDR1 SNHLY and CDR2 FYNNEI. CDR3 nucleotides: TGTGCCAGCAGACCCCTAGCGGGAGGATACAATGAGCAGTTCTTC. As protein: CASRPLAGGYNEQFF.

The V call is TRBV6-1, the J call TRBJ2-5; 7 bases map to TRBD2. J lost 5 bases, V lost 10 bases, and 16 bases had no gene match. The CDR3 length is 15 residues. From germline, CDR1 is MNHNS and CDR2 SASEGT. CDR3 nucleotides: TGTGCCACCGCGAAGGGGAGGGAGGTCGCGGAGACCCAGTACTTC. This encodes CATAKGREVAETQYF.

The chain has TRBV5-1 and TRBJ2-5; D not resolved. CDR1 is SGHRS and CDR2 is YFSETQ in the germline V gene. CDR3 length: 15 amino acids. Trimming pared 4 bases from V and 2 bases from J, leaving 15 bases between. CDR3 bases: TGCGCCAGCAGCCCCCTGACTGGCCCTCAAGAGACCCAGTACTTC. Translated, it gives CASSPLTGPQETQYF.

The gene calls are TRBV10-3 and TRBJ2-7; no definite D call. Germline lookup yields CDR1 ENHRY and CDR2 SYGVKD. V lost 6 bases, J lost 0 bases, and 15 bases lay in between. The CDR3 is made up of 15 amino acids. DNA of the CDR3: TGTGCCATCAGGGAAAACCCCGGGTTCTCCTACGAGCAGTACTTC. Translated, it gives CAIRENPGFSYEQYF.

This chain joins TRBV7-2 and TRBJ1-2; D call uncertain. From germline, CDR1 is SGHTA and CDR2 FQGNSA. The CDR3 is made up of 13 amino acids. Deletions cut 1 base from V and 4 bases from J, with 7 bases between. CDR3 region: CASSLGEIYGYTF. Here the CDR3 DNA reads TGTGCCAGCAGCTTAGGAGAGATCTATGGCTACACCTTC.

The V and J genes are TRBV13 and TRBJ1-3; D call uncertain. The V gene lost 5 bases and the J gene lost 0 bases, with 14 bases spanning the gap. The CDR3 covers 16 residues. CDR1 PRHDT and CDR2 FYEKMQ come from the germline V gene (reference sequence). For the CDR3, the DNA is TGTGCCAGCAGCCTGAGAGCGGGGAACTCTGGAAACACCATATATTTT. This sequence encodes CASSLRAGNSGNTIYF.

The rearrangement links TRBV9 to TRBJ2-1; 7 bases line up with TRBD2. The germline gives CDR1 SGDLS, CDR2 YYNGEE. The CDR3 has 15 amino acids. The V segment lost 3 bases and the J segment 2 bases; nucleotides outside the gene matches: 5. The CDR3 coding sequence is TGTGCCAGCAGCGACCTAGCGGCTCCCTACAATGAGCAGTTCTTC. Translated, it gives CASSDLAAPYNEQFF.

The chain couples TRBV14 to TRBJ1-1, with D perhaps matching TRBD1 (6 bases). Trimming removed 1 base at V and 4 bases at J, with 16 bases between. In germline, CDR1 is SGHDN, CDR2 FVKESK. CDR3 length: 16 residues. The CDR3 region has the DNA TGTGCCAGCAGCCAAGGGGGGCACAACTCGGTCACTGAAGCTTTCTTT. It specifies CASSQGGHNSVTEAFF.

V usage is TRBV11-2 and J usage is TRBJ2-7, with D uncertain. The V gene lost 7 bases and the J gene lost 2 bases, with 6 bases spanning the gap. Germline lookup yields CDR1 SGHAT and CDR2 FQNNGV. The CDR3 extends over 11 amino acids. The CDR3 region has the DNA TGTGCCAGCACAAGCGCCTACGAGCAGTACTTC. This codes for CASTSAYEQYF.

This clone showed up just once. The V gene is TRBV10-3, the J gene TRBJ2-3; 7 bases are shared with TRBD1. This CDR3 has 15 residues. Germline V gene lookup returns CDR1 ENHRY and CDR2 SYGVKD. The junction had 9 bases not matched to a gene; V was cut back by 6 bases and J by 3 bases. CDR3 nucleotide sequence: TGTGCCATCAGCAAGACAGGGTTCGAAACAGATACGCAGTATTTT. Translating gives CAISKTGFETDTQYF.

The V and J genes are TRBV2 and TRBJ2-1; D is unclear. Trimming cost V 0 bases and J 6 bases, with 9 bases left between them. Germline CDR1 is SNHLY and CDR2 is FYNNEI. CDR3 length: 14 amino acids. Here the CDR3 reads CASSEARFSNEQFF. The CDR3 DNA is TGTGCCAGCAGTGAAGCGCGATTTAGCAATGAGCAGTTCTTC.

This chain connects TRBV18 to TRBJ2-5, with D uncertain. The CDR3 covers 16 residues. V was trimmed by 3 bases and J by 2 bases, leaving 16 bases between them. Germline values: CDR1 KGHSH, CDR2 LQKENI. CDR3 sequence (DNA): TGTGCCAGCTCACCTCCGTCTCGGTGGTTACAAGAGACCCAGTACTTC. Protein: CASSPPSRWLQETQYF.

The rearrangement joins TRBV9 to TRBJ2-1; D perhaps matches TRBD1 (6 bases). Deletions cut 4 bases from V and 1 base from J, with 9 bases between. Germline lookup yields CDR1 SGDLS and CDR2 YYNGEE. The CDR3 is 14 amino acids. The CDR3 DNA reads as TGTGCCAGCAGCAGGACAGCTTCCTACAATGAGCAGTTCTTC. It translates to CASSRTASYNEQFF.

The chain is built from TRBV19 and TRBJ2-1; a possible D gene is TRBD1 (5 bases). Deletions cut 3 bases from V and 2 bases from J, with 8 bases between. Germline assignment: CDR1 LNHDA and CDR2 SQIVND (reference sequence). The CDR3 has 14 amino acids. As DNA, the CDR3 is TGTGCCAGTAGTATGGGGCAGGCCTACAATGAGCAGTTCTTC. Residues: CASSMGQAYNEQFF.

The J gene is TRBJ2-3, the V gene TRBV2; TRBD1 agrees at 8 bases. V lost 6 bases to trimming and J lost 4 bases; unmatched junction nucleotides: 6. This CDR3 has 14 amino acids. CDR1 and CDR2 (germline): SNHLY, FYNNEI. CDR3 sequence reads: CASRDRVLADTQYF. The DNA of the CDR3 is TGTGCCAGCAGGGACAGGGTTTTAGCAGATACGCAGTATTTT.

V usage is TRBV9 and J usage is TRBJ1-2; 8 bases align to TRBD1. Germline trimming cut 4 bases from V and 5 bases from J; bases unmatched to any gene: 10. From germline, CDR1 is SGDLS and CDR2 YYNGEE. CDR3 length equals 15 residues. The CDR3 nucleotides are TGTGCCAGCAGCTTCTCCCGGGACAGGCCTTATGGCTACACCTTC. Translated: CASSFSRDRPYGYTF.

This chain uses TRBV11-2 with TRBJ2-1; no clear D. Deletions cut 0 bases from V and 8 bases from J, with 14 bases between. Per the germline V gene, CDR1 is SGHAT and CDR2 is FQNNGV. This CDR3 has 15 amino acids. DNA for the CDR3: TGTGCCAGCAGCTTAGAGGCCTTGAGGATCGATGAGCAGTTCTTC. Translating it yields CASSLEALRIDEQFF.

This chain's CDR3 is CASTDGLAGVDEQYF. In DNA, the CDR3 is TGTGCCAGCACCGACGGACTAGCGGGAGTTGACGAGCAGTACTTC. The chain combines TRBV5-4 with TRBJ2-7; 13 bases map to TRBD2. Germline values: CDR1 SGHNT, CDR2 YYREEE (reference sequence). V shed 6 bases and J 5 bases; nucleotides not matched to a gene: 8. This CDR3 has 15 amino acids.

This rearrangement joins TRBV4-2 to TRBJ1-5; weak D call: TRBD1 (5 bases). Germline V lookup: CDR1 LGHNA, CDR2 YNFKEQ. The CDR3 totals 13 residues. Deletions cut 6 bases from V and 1 base from J, with 7 bases between. CDR3 amino acids: CASRGVSNQPQHF. The CDR3 DNA sequence: TGTGCCAGCAGGGGGGTAAGCAATCAGCCCCAGCATTTT.

In its sample, this clone was seen a few times. The CDR3 nucleotides are TGTGCCAGCTCAACCATCCAAGACACCGGGGAGCTGTTTTTT. This translates into CASSTIQDTGELFF. The chain employs TRBV18 and TRBJ2-2; D ambiguous. Germline values: CDR1 KGHSH, CDR2 LQKENI. The CDR3 has 14 residues. Trimming removed 5 bases from V and 3 bases from J, with 10 bases in between.

The J gene is TRBJ2-1, the V gene TRBV4-3; 7 nucleotides match TRBD2. CDR3 length equals 16 residues. Germline V gene sequence: CDR1 LGHNA, CDR2 YSLEER. V shed 2 bases and J 5 bases; nucleotides not matched to a gene: 9. The CDR3, as DNA: TGCGCCAGCAGCCAATTCCTCGGACTAGAAGACAATGAGCAGTTCTTC. Translation gives CASSQFLGLEDNEQFF.